This T cell receptor beta chain was captured by sequencing in a study of somatic mutations in cytotoxic T cells in rheumatoid arthritis. Isolating CD4+ and CD8+ cells involved positive magnetic bead selection on an AutoMACS. Their purity was then checked by flow cytometry. The germline V gene encodes CDR1 LNHNV and CDR2 YYDKDF (reference sequence). V was trimmed by 10 bases and J by 6 bases, leaving 14 bases between them. The CDR3 contains 12 residues. Here immunoSEQ multiplex PCR was the method, and the copy in TCRdb shows in-frame clones only, minus some. The sample has 15,000 to 20,000 clones, 60% to 80% seen once.

The material sequenced was CD8+ T cells sorted from blood. The chain joins TRBV15 to TRBJ2-3; perhaps TRBD2 as D (5 bases). The sequence was collected from an adult with rheumatoid arthritis. Written as DNA, the CDR3 is TGTGCCATCGGGGAGAGAAAGGATACGCAGTATTTT. Its translation: CAIGERKDTQYF.